The sequence of this TCR beta chain was determined in a study of T-cell reconstitution after alpha-beta-depleted transplantation in children. Whole-study findings and limits: Where some patients showed high TCRbeta diversity at day 60, it came from recipient T cells and thymic progenitors that had survived.

CDR1 is KGHSH and CDR2 is LQKENI in the germline V gene. J gave up 0 bases and V 3 bases, and 11 bases lay outside the gene matches. The CDR3 is 18 amino acids. Concerning this clonotype: Its antigen is as yet unknown.

Unique molecular identifiers were built into the TCRbeta library. TCRdb independently ran MiXCR on the PCR reads; one entry per CDR3 protein. The repertoire holds about 900,000 distinct CDR3 sequences, with about 29% as singletons. The sample was PBMCs, mostly from graft donor cells, taken 360 days after TCRalphabeta/CD19-depleted stem cell transplant. The chain employs TRBV18 and TRBJ2-7; the match to TRBD1 covers 10 bases. The sequence came from a boy less than two years old who had a stem cell transplant for SCID, so the T cells may come from the graft donor. The CDR3 loop reads CASSPLVTGGYPSYEQYF. The CDR3 region has the DNA TGTGCCAGCTCACCGTTAGTGACAGGGGGCTACCCCTCCTACGAGCAGTACTTC. The full variable domain, rest sourced from reference TRBV18 and TRBJ2-7, is NAGVMQNPRHLVRRRGQEARLRCSPMKGHSHVYWYRQLPEEGLKFMVYLQKENIIDESGMPKERFSAEFPKEGPSILRIQQVVRGDSAAYFCASSPLVTGGYPSYEQYFGPGTRLTVT.